These 16 T cell receptor beta chains were sequenced from one sample in a study of cytomegalovirus exposure and HLA in healthy donors. Sequencing was performed with immunoSEQ multiplex PCR; in TCRdb, only in-frame clones are kept and a portion is missing. In the table there are roughly 330,000 clones, approximately 90% of which are singletons. The sample consisted of PBMCs. These receptors all come from a woman in her 30s in good health and CMV-seropositive.

The CDR3 sequence is CASQGQGPQFF. The CDR3 DNA is TGTGCCTCCCAGGGACAGGGTCCGCAGTTCTTC. The chain combines TRBV5-6 with TRBJ2-1; 9 bases fit TRBD1. The germline CDR1 and CDR2 sequences are SGHDT and YYEEEE. The CDR3 contains 11 residues. Trimming removed 10 bases from V and 12 bases from J; junction bases left unmatched: 8.

This clone was picked up a small number of times. The V and J genes are TRBV5-1 and TRBJ2-1, with TRBD2 matching 8 bases. V lost 4 bases and J lost 0; bases outside the gene matches: 6. Germline V lookup: CDR1 SGHRS, CDR2 YFSETQ. The CDR3 is 16 amino acids. CDR3 DNA: TGCGCCAGCAGCCCCAGCGGGAGCATCTCCTACAATGAGCAGTTCTTC. Translating it yields CASSPSGSISYNEQFF.

The V call is TRBV19, the J call TRBJ2-7; the D is unclear. CDR3 length: 14 residues. V lost 4 bases and J 1 base, leaving 11 bases between the germline ends. CDR1 and CDR2 (germline): LNHDA, SQIVND (reference sequence). In DNA form, the CDR3 reads TGTGCCAGTAGTAACCCAGGTAGTTCCTACGAGCAGTACTTC. This gives the protein CASSNPGSSYEQYF.

The genes are TRBV25-1 and TRBJ2-4; D uncertain. The CDR3 covers 11 residues. Trimming took 6 bases from V and 15 from J, leaving 15 bases between them. The germline gives CDR1 MGHDK, CDR2 SYGVNS. The CDR3 loop reads CASSGPDTLYF. The CDR3 DNA sequence: TGTGCCAGCAGCGGGCCCGACACGCTGTACTTC. Variable domain in full (rest from reference TRBV25-1 and TRBJ2-4): EADIYQTPRYLVIGTGKKITLECSQTMGHDKMYWYQQDPGMELHLIHYSYGVNSTEKGDLSSESTVSRIRTEHFPLTLESARPSHTSQYLCASSGPDTLYFGAGTRLSVL.

The chain joins TRBV7-9 to TRBJ1-1; no clear D gene. The CDR3 length is 12 residues. Looked up from germline, CDR1 is SEHNR and CDR2 is FQNEAQ (reference sequence). V was shortened by 1 base and J by 10 bases, with 10 bases between the two germline ends. The CDR3 DNA follows: TGTGCCAGCAGCTTAGTTGGAGTTACAGCTTTCTTT. Encoded protein: CASSLVGVTAFF.

This rearrangement joins TRBV14 to TRBJ1-1; D is unclear. CDR3 length equals 14 residues. Germline CDR1 SGHDN, CDR2 FVKESK. The V end lost 1 base, the J end lost 3 bases, and 9 bases lay between the germline ends. This chain's CDR3 is CASSQVSTDTEAFF. The DNA of the CDR3 is TGTGCCAGCAGCCAAGTCTCAACCGACACTGAAGCTTTCTTT.

The chain combines TRBV28 with TRBJ2-7; D unresolved. Trimming shortened V by 10 bases and J by 5 bases, and 18 bases separated the two germline ends. Germline V gives CDR1 MDHEN, CDR2 SYDVKM. The CDR3 contains 13 residues. Written as DNA, the CDR3 is TGTGCCACCCTAGTCCCCACGGCCCACGAGCAGTACTTC. It yields the protein CATLVPTAHEQYF. Together with reference TRBV28 and TRBJ2-7, the CDR3 gives the full variable domain: DVKVTQSSRYLVKRTGEKVFLECVQDMDHENMFWYRQDPGLGLRLIYFSYDVKMKEKGDIPEGYSVSREKKERFSLILESASTNQTSMYLCATLVPTAHEQYFGPGTRLTVT.

V usage is TRBV6-5 and J usage is TRBJ1-3; D ambiguous. The CDR3 totals 15 residues. Germline V gives CDR1 MNHEY, CDR2 SVGAGI. V lost 6 bases and J lost 1, with 13 bases in between. CDR3 residues: CASRPSAVSGNTIYF. Written as DNA, the CDR3 is TGTGCCAGCAGGCCGTCTGCGGTATCTGGAAACACCATATATTTT.

A single count supports this clone. The rearrangement uses TRBV7-8 and TRBJ2-1; 11 bases fit TRBD2. V dropped 4 bases and J dropped 8; count of bases not matched to a gene: 10. Germline loops: CDR1 SGHVS, CDR2 FQNEAQ. CDR3 length: 16 residues. This CDR3 reads CASSSVLAGVLDEQFF. DNA for the CDR3: TGTGCCAGCAGCTCAGTACTAGCGGGAGTCTTAGATGAGCAGTTCTTC.

This clone was counted once. The CDR3 DNA is TGCAGCGTTGTTACTAGCGGGAGATCAGTCCGCAATGAGCAGTTCTTC. As protein: CSVVTSGRSVRNEQFF. V gene TRBV29-1 combines with J gene TRBJ2-1, with TRBD2 identical over 11 bases. The CDR3 is made up of 16 amino acids. Germline CDR1 and CDR2: SQVTM and ANQGSEA. Germline trimming cut 4 bases from V and 6 bases from J; bases unmatched to any gene: 11.

This clone was detected once. The gene calls are TRBV4-1 and TRBJ1-3; D may be TRBD1 (5 bases). Germline V lookup: CDR1 MGHRA, CDR2 YSYEKL. Trimming removed 3 bases at V and 4 bases at J, with 13 bases between. CDR3 length: 15 residues. CDR3 in amino acids: CASSQGTSQGNTIYF. CDR3 coding DNA: TGCGCCAGCAGCCAGGGGACCTCCCAGGGAAACACCATATATTTT.

This clone has only a few counts. The V gene is TRBV2, the J gene TRBJ2-3, with 12 nucleotides matching TRBD2. Germline V gives CDR1 SNHLY, CDR2 FYNNEI. This CDR3 is built from 19 residues. V shed 6 bases and J 1 base; nucleotides not matched to a gene: 14. The CDR3 DNA is TGTGCCAGCAGCGAGGAACTAGCGGGGGGACTCCAGGGCACAGATACGCAGTATTTT. This gives the protein CASSEELAGGLQGTDTQYF.

The chain is built from TRBV5-1 and TRBJ1-6, with 7 bases fitting TRBD1. J was trimmed by 6 bases and V by 0 bases; bases with no gene match: 6. The CDR3 extends over 16 amino acids. Germline-derived CDR1 and CDR2 are SGHRS and YFSETQ. The CDR3 reads CASSLAQGGINSPLHF. CDR3 DNA sequence: TGCGCCAGCAGCTTGGCCCAGGGGGGAATTAATTCACCCCTCCACTTT.

The chain joins TRBV10-3 to TRBJ2-7; D is perhaps TRBD1 or TRBD2 (6 bases each). CDR3 size: 13 residues. CDR1 and CDR2 (germline): ENHRY, SYGVKD. Deletions cut 2 bases from V and 6 bases from J, with 11 bases between. CDR3 in DNA: TGTGCCATCAGTGAGGGGGGGCGGTCCGAGCAGTACTTC. Amino acids: CAISEGGRSEQYF.

The CDR3 reads CASSLRPIDTQYF. The CDR3 nucleotides read TGTGCCAGCAGCTTACGCCCCATTGATACGCAGTATTTT. V gene TRBV11-2 combines with J gene TRBJ2-3; D not certain. The ends were cut back, 2 bases at V and 6 bases at J, with 9 bases in the middle. Germline V CDR1 and CDR2: SGHAT, FQNNGV. The CDR3 is made up of 13 amino acids.

This chain links TRBV27 with TRBJ1-4, with 7 bases matching TRBD1. The trim removed 6 bases at V and 12 bases at J, leaving 7 bases unmatched. This CDR3 is built from 12 residues. Looked up from germline, CDR1 is MNHEY and CDR2 is SMNVEV (reference sequence). The CDR3 region has the DNA TGTGCCAGCAGGCGACAGGGTCGAGAACTGTTTTTT. Translated, it gives CASRRQGRELFF.